This T cell receptor beta chain was sequenced in a study of shared clonotypes between healthy human individuals. Libraries were prepared by immunoSEQ multiplex PCR; TCRdb keeps only in-frame clonotypes and omits some of them. Among around 720,000 clones listed, around 78% were seen once. The clonotype was recovered from a woman aged 30 to 39 in good health. Sequenced material: memory CD4+ T cells sorted from blood. Subset: CD45RA-negative fraction.

The CDR3 loop is CASSPDLSGTDTQYF. In nucleotides, the CDR3 is TGTGCCAGCTCACCGGACCTTAGCGGCACAGATACGCAGTATTTT. The gene calls are TRBV18 and TRBJ2-3; possible D gene TRBD2, 5 bases. CDR1 is KGHSH, CDR2 LQKENI, per germline. The CDR3 has 15 residues. Trimming pared 3 bases from V and 1 base from J, leaving 11 bases between.